This T cell receptor (beta chain) originates from a study of T cell responses to AZD1222 COVID-19 vaccine. Data came from immunoSEQ multiplex PCR; TCRdb stores just in-frame clones and leaves some out. Of around 99,000 clones listed, roughly nine tenths are singletons. The sample here was peripheral blood, taken 28 days after the second AZD1222 dose. The sequence derives from an adult who received the AZD1222 COVID-19 vaccine.

The CDR3 loop is CASSSPSGSVTDTQYF. CDR3 DNA sequence: TGTGCCAGCAGTTCCCCTAGCGGGAGCGTAACAGATACGCAGTATTTT. This sequence joins TRBV6-2 or TRBV6-3 and TRBJ2-3; 10 bases agree with TRBD2. Trimming removed 4 bases from V and 3 bases from J; junction bases left unmatched: 7. The CDR3 contains 16 residues. Germline V CDR1 and CDR2: MNHEY, SVGEGT.